The T cell receptor beta chain described here comes from a study of blood T cell repertoires in COVID-19 (dated by TCRdb to the early 2020s). Background for the entire study: The collaborator samples originated in the United States, Italy and Spain and spanned the acute and convalescent phases of COVID-19. The material from the prospective study consisted of cDNA or gDNA derived from T cells, B-cell-depleted T cells, or PBMCs. Deeply sampled blood TCRbeta repertoires from subjects exposed to, actively infected with, or recovered from COVID-19 were included in the dataset. The repertoires were made available in a free public database intended to serve as a resource for research on the immune response to SARS-CoV-2. Samples came from the ongoing ImmuneRACE study (first 160 participants) plus 1,254 subjects from 6 global collaborators. Nearly every sample came with metadata listing a de-identified subject ID, COVID-19 status, age in years and sex. HLA class I and class II types, where available, came from metadata supplied by the sample provider rather than from assay-based typing. Results and caveats for the whole study, not just this receptor: The quantity of clinical and demographic metadata differed by source and by participant and was supplied without curation.

Collaborating institutions collected whole blood in K2EDTA tubes following their own protocols. For TCRbeta analysis, collaborator samples were shipped as frozen whole blood, as isolated PBMCs, or as DNA extracted from either sample type. Its CDR3 holds 16 amino acids, cysteine through phenylalanine. The sequence is cut down to CDR3 DNA, 48 bases in frame from base 1. The junction carries 19 bases between V and J, which are trimmed by 4 bases and 7 bases respectively. CDR1 and CDR2, per the germline V gene, are LGHNA and YSLEER. On this clone itself: It has no known antigen specificity. No per-base quality is available; no much larger clone lies one base away.

TCRbeta CDR3 regions were amplified from genomic DNA by means of the immunoSEQ Assay, a bias-controlled multiplex PCR. In the original analysis: The number of nucleated cells in each sample was estimated by amplification of reference gene primers within the assay. To quantify the absolute abundance of each unique TCRbeta CDR3 rearrangement, sequence reads were collapsed and filtered. Productive Simpson clonality was computed per sample as the square root of Simpson's diversity index over productive rearrangements. The clones in this table, taken by TCRdb from immuneACCESS, are in-frame only. Not every clone is retained; where verified, under half of the shortfall comes from an unresolved V gene, and the cause of the rest is unknown. The V and J calls and clone size are taken from that table; D and trimming were inferred from the DNA. Across this sample there are tens of thousands of clones, with around 90% seen only once. The ten most abundant clones make up 7% to 8% of the sample.

The TCR comes from a man between 65 and 80 years old with acute or convalescent COVID-19. The sample taken for sequencing was peripheral blood. The V gene is TRBV4-3 and the J gene is TRBJ1-4, with a tentative D gene TRBD1 over 6 matching bases. The CDR3 has the sequence CASSPQLRGRSEKLFF. The DNA is as follows: TGCGCCAGCAGCCCCCAGCTTAGGGGGAGAAGTGAAAAACTGTTTTTT.